The 11 T cell receptor beta chains reported below all come from one sample, sequenced in a study of T cell responses to AZD1222 COVID-19 vaccine. This table comes from immunoSEQ multiplex PCR, and its TCRdb copy is limited to in-frame clones, with some not included. This table holds more than 100,000 clones, approximately 92% found once. Material: peripheral blood, obtained 28 days after the second AZD1222 dose. Receptors were obtained from an adult who received the AZD1222 COVID-19 vaccine.

J is TRBJ2-7 and V is TRBV11-1; 9 bases align to TRBD1. Germline assignment: CDR1 SGHAT and CDR2 FQDESV (reference sequence). The CDR3 consists of 14 residues. V was clipped by 5 bases and J by 3 bases; unmatched bases: 5. The CDR3 loop reads CASSPGQGFYEQYV. Here the CDR3 DNA reads TGTGCCAGCAGCCCGGGACAGGGTTTCTACGAGCAGTACGTC.

CDR3 loop: CASSPQFTTDSNQPQHF. CDR3 DNA sequence: TGTGCCAGCAGCCCCCAATTCACGACGGATAGCAATCAGCCCCAGCATTTT. The rearrangement links TRBV5-8 to TRBJ1-5; D gene ambiguous. The germline V and J ends were trimmed by 4 bases and 0 bases, with 17 bases remaining between them. The CDR3 has 17 amino acids. Per germline, CDR1 SGHTS and CDR2 YDEGEE.

The chain employs TRBV9 and TRBJ1-1; D gene uncertain. CDR3 length: 14 amino acids. Germline V gives CDR1 SGDLS, CDR2 YYNGEE. The V and J ends lost 2 bases and 2 bases respectively, with 10 bases between them. In DNA, the CDR3 is TGTGCCAGCAGCGTGGGTTCGCGCAACACTGAAGCTTTCTTT. Protein: CASSVGSRNTEAFF.

The V call is TRBV2, the J call TRBJ1-2; D call uncertain. The germline V gene encodes CDR1 SNHLY and CDR2 FYNNEI. Trimming removed 4 bases at V and 7 bases at J, with 25 bases between. This CDR3 is built from 17 residues. The CDR3 here is CASSGGSGRSGRFGYTF. The DNA of the CDR3 is TGTGCCAGCAGTGGGGGTTCGGGAAGGAGCGGACGGTTTGGCTACACCTTC.

The chain recombines TRBV12-3 or TRBV12-4 with TRBJ1-2; 8 bases agree with TRBD1. CDR3 length: 13 residues. V was clipped by 7 bases and J by 6 bases; unmatched bases: 7. CDR3 DNA sequence: TGTGCCAGCATCAAACAGGGGGAGGATGGCTACACCTTC. It translates to CASIKQGEDGYTF.

V usage is TRBV6-2 or TRBV6-3 and J usage is TRBJ2-1; D ambiguous. This CDR3 spans 12 amino acids. The ends were cut back, 5 bases at V and 10 bases at J, with 12 bases in the middle. Germline V gene lookup returns CDR1 MNHEY and CDR2 SVGEGT. The CDR3 DNA reads as TGTGCCAGCAGTCCCGCTTCGGAGGAGCAGTTCTTC. Translating it yields CASSPASEEQFF.

V gene TRBV6-5 combines with J gene TRBJ1-1; D possibly corresponds to TRBD1 (6 bases). Germline V gene sequence: CDR1 MNHEY, CDR2 SVGAGI. Trimming pared 8 bases from V and 4 bases from J, leaving 14 bases between. The CDR3 sequence is 13 residues long. The CDR3: CASRRGALTEAFF. The CDR3 DNA is TGTGCCAGCCGGAGGGGGGCTCTCACTGAAGCTTTCTTT.

The genes are TRBV5-6 and TRBJ1-2; TRBD1 is a possible D gene (6 bases). Germline V gene sequence: CDR1 SGHDT, CDR2 YYEEEE. CDR3 length: 15 amino acids. Trimming pared 0 bases from V and 4 bases from J, leaving 13 bases between. Here the CDR3 DNA reads TGTGCCAGCAGCTTGGGCTACAGGGAGGGCTATGGCTACACCTTC. It is translated as CASSLGYREGYGYTF.

This sequence joins TRBV5-6 and TRBJ2-5, with D uncertain. Trimming cost V 4 bases and J 5 bases, with 12 bases left between them. CDR1 and CDR2 from the germline V gene are SGHDT and YYEEEE. This CDR3 region has 13 residues. The DNA of the CDR3 is TGTGCCAGCAGCCTGGACCGTTTGGAGACCCAGTACTTC. Residues: CASSLDRLETQYF.

The CDR3 DNA reads as TGCGCCAGCAGCCAAGATTACGTGGGGGAAGTCAAAAACATTCAGTACTTC. It is translated as CASSQDYVGEVKNIQYF. This sequence joins TRBV4-3 and TRBJ2-4, with D tentatively TRBD1 or TRBD2 (5 bases each). V lost 0 bases to trimming and J lost 3 bases, with 15 bases between them. Germline V gene sequence: CDR1 LGHNA, CDR2 YSLEER. This CDR3 spans 17 amino acids.

A note on this clone: At the DNA level, this CDR3 is encoded by other sequences in the same sample as well. The chain links TRBV30 to TRBJ2-7; D possibly corresponds to TRBD1 (6 bases). Deletions cut 2 bases from V and 7 bases from J, with 9 bases between. This CDR3 spans 11 amino acids. Germline-derived CDR1 and CDR2 are GTSNPN and SVGIG (reference sequence). The CDR3 nucleotides are TGTGCCTGGAGTTCTACAGGGGAGCAGTACGTC. It yields the protein CAWSSTGEQYV.